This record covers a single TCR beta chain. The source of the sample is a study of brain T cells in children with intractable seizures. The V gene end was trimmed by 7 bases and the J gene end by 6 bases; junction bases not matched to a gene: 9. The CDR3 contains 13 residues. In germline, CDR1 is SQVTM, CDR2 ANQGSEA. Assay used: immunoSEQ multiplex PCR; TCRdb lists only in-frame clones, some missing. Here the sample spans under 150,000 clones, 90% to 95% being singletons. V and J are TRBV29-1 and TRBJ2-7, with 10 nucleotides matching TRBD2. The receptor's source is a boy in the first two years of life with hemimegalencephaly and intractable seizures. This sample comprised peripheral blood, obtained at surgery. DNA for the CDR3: TGCAGCGCCTTAGCGGGGGGAGAGGGCGAGCAGTACTTC. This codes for CSALAGGEGEQYF.